Presented here are 28 T cell receptor beta chains from one specimen sequenced in a study of tumor and adjacent non-tumor tissue in lung cancer. This sample's RNA came from whole unsorted tissue. The library came from three nested PCR rounds adapted from ARM-PCR protocols. MiXCR, run by TCRdb on the multiplex PCR reads, gives a single entry per CDR3 protein. This sample carries about 80,000 distinct CDR3 sequences, over 55% of them seen once, and the ten largest clones take about a tenth. Sample: lung tumor tissue. Every receptor here comes from a woman in her thirties or forties with non-small cell lung cancer.

The rearrangement joins TRBV5-5 to TRBJ1-5; no clear D. V was cut by 5 bases and J by 1 base, with 19 bases left in between. This CDR3 is built from 17 residues. Per germline, CDR1 SGHKS and CDR2 YYEKEE (reference sequence). Here the CDR3 reads CASSFVVELGSNQPQHF. The CDR3 bases are TGTGCCAGCAGTTTTGTAGTAGAATTAGGAAGCAATCAGCCCCAGCATTTT.

This clonotype has a single count. Because it lacks the conserved phenylalanine or tryptophan at the end, this CDR3 is likely a read error. Because the CDR3's place on the DNA is in doubt, the DNA is left out and the CDR3 is given as listed by TCRdb. This sequence joins TRBV11-2 and TRBJ1-3. In germline, CDR1 is SGHAT, CDR2 FQNNGV. Both ends counted, the CDR3 spans 13 residues. The CDR3 sequence: CASSRASGNTIYY.

To note about this clonotype: The junction and the germline gene differ at one end; a read error may be behind it. The genes are TRBV5-4 and TRBJ2-1; 7 nucleotides match TRBD2. Per the germline V gene, CDR1 is SGHNT and CDR2 is YYREEE (reference sequence). This CDR3 contains 14 residues. In DNA form, the CDR3 reads TGTGTCAGCAGCTTAACTAGCGAGGACAATGAGCAGTTCTTC. Translating gives CVSSLTSEDNEQFF. Full variable domain (rest looked up from reference TRBV5-4 and TRBJ2-1): ETGVTQSPTHLIKTRGQQVTLRCSSQSGHNTVSWYQQALGQGPQFIFQYYREEENGRGNFPPRFSGLQFPNYSSELNVNALELDDSALYLCVSSLTSEDNEQFFGPGTRLTVL.

The genes are TRBV7-9 and TRBJ1-1; D not certain. There are 12 residues in the CDR3. V was trimmed by 6 bases and J by 5 bases, leaving 10 bases between them. Germline loops: CDR1 SEHNR, CDR2 FQNEAQ (reference sequence). CDR3 DNA sequence: TGTGCCAGCAGGGTTGAGCGGACTGAAGCTTTCTTT. Its translation: CASRVERTEAFF. Together with reference TRBV7-9 and TRBJ1-1, the CDR3 gives the full variable domain: DTGVSQNPRHKITKRGQNVTFRCDPISEHNRLYWYRQTLGQGPEFLTYFQNEAQLEKSRLLSDRFSAERPKGSFSTLEIQRTEQGDSAMYLCASRVERTEAFFGQGTRLTVV.

This clonotype was detected ten times or more. The chain combines TRBV11-2 with TRBJ1-1; unclear D gene. V was cut by 4 bases and J by 3 bases, with 15 bases left in between. Germline loops: CDR1 SGHAT, CDR2 FQNNGV. The CDR3 has 15 residues. For the CDR3, the DNA is TGTGCCAGCAGCTATTATAGGAGGCGGGACACTGAAGCTTTCTTT. It specifies CASSYYRRRDTEAFF.

Comments on this clonotype: One end of the junction does not line up with germline, which may come from a read error. The chain carries TRBV5-1 and TRBJ2-1, with D possibly TRBD2 on 5 matching bases. This CDR3 has 13 residues. CDR1 is SGHRS and CDR2 is YFSETQ in the germline V gene. The CDR3 DNA reads TGCTCCAGCAGCTTGGTACTAGATGATGAGCAGTTCTTC. Its protein is CSSSLVLDDEQFF.

The table lists this clonotype with many counts. V and J are TRBV6-6 and TRBJ1-5; TRBD1 aligns across 7 bases. The CDR3 has 18 amino acids. J was trimmed by 0 bases and V by 4 bases; bases with no gene match: 12. CDR1 MNHNY and CDR2 SVGAGI come from the germline V gene (reference sequence). The CDR3 coding sequence is TGTGCCAGCAGTTCATCCAGGACAGGACCCTCTAGCAATCAGCCCCAGCATTTT. Residues: CASSSSRTGPSSNQPQHF.

Of note for this clonotype: A much larger clone differs by one base, so this may be a read error. The chain is built from TRBV6-2 or TRBV6-3 and TRBJ2-3, with 8 bases that match TRBD2. The V and J ends lost 3 bases and 2 bases, in that order; junction bases with no gene match: 13. The CDR3 covers 18 residues. Germline-derived CDR1 and CDR2 are MNHEY and SVGEGT. This chain's CDR3 is CASSYPSQRESSTDTQYF. The DNA of the CDR3 is TGTGCCAGCAGTTATCCTTCCCAGCGGGAGTCCTCCACAGATACGCAGTATTTT.

Ten or more counts support this clonotype. The gene calls are TRBV30 and TRBJ1-2; the D gene is possibly TRBD1 (6 bases). Deletions cut 3 bases from V and 4 bases from J, with 12 bases between. The CDR3 is 13 amino acids. Germline V lookup: CDR1 GTSNPN, CDR2 SVGIG (reference sequence). The CDR3 sequence: CAWRVTGSYGYTF. CDR3 coding DNA: TGTGCCTGGAGGGTGACAGGCTCCTATGGCTACACCTTC.

The V and J genes are TRBV11-2 and TRBJ1-1, with D possibly being TRBD1 (5 bases). The germline CDR1 and CDR2 sequences are SGHAT and FQNNGV. With 4 bases removed from V and 8 bases from J, the gap between germline ends came to 26 bases. The CDR3 covers 17 residues. CDR3 sequence (DNA): TGTGCCAGCAGCTCCGGGGGGGGTGGGGTCCCACGGAGAGAAGCTTTCTTT. Amino acids: CASSSGGGGVPRREAFF.

About this clonotype itself: One junction end does not reproduce the germline sequence, and a read error may be involved. The V gene is TRBV20-1, the J gene TRBJ1-6, with 7 bases matching TRBD1. CDR3 length equals 15 residues. CDR1 is DFQATT and CDR2 is SNEGSKA in the germline V gene (reference sequence). CDR3 sequence reads: CTARPRQGGNSPLHF. In DNA, the CDR3 is TGCACTGCTAGACCCCGACAGGGCGGAAATTCACCCCTCCACTTC.

Comment on this clonotype: A read error may produce the germline difference seen at one junction end. The chain joins TRBV29-1 to TRBJ2-6; 7 bases agree with TRBD1. The CDR3 has 15 residues. The germline gives CDR1 SQVTM, CDR2 ANQGSEA. The CDR3: CNVAQGLSGANVLTF. The CDR3 DNA is TGCAACGTTGCACAGGGGCTGTCTGGGGCCAACGTCCTGACTTTC. Supplemented by reference TRBV29-1 and TRBJ2-6, the full variable domain reads SAVISQKPSRDICQRGTSLTIQCQVDSQVTMMFWYRQQPGQSLTLIATANQGSEATYESGFVIDKFPISRPNLTFSTLTVSNMSPEDSSIYLCNVAQGLSGANVLTFGAGSRLTVL.

As for this clonotype: A read error may explain this, as a much larger clone is one base away. The CDR3 carries no conserved terminal phenylalanine or tryptophan, so it likely arises from a read error. This rearrangement joins TRBV6-5 to TRBJ2-3; TRBD2 agrees at 9 bases. Germline values: CDR1 MNHEY, CDR2 SVGAGI. The CDR3 runs to 18 residues. The V segment lost 1 base and the J segment 6 bases; nucleotides outside the gene matches: 14. The CDR3 here is CASSYLRGGGLAGDTQYL. The CDR3 coding sequence is TGTGCCAGCAGTTACTTGCGGGGGGGTGGGCTCGCAGGGGATACGCAGTATCTT.

Only a few counts were recorded for this clonotype. The chain combines TRBV6-1 with TRBJ2-7, with TRBD2 as a possible D gene (6 bases). CDR3 size: 15 residues. V shed 2 bases and J shed 3 bases, with 14 bases lying between them. Germline V lookup: CDR1 MNHNS, CDR2 SASEGT. Here the CDR3 DNA reads TGTGCCAGCAGTGAACGGGAGACAAGGGGCTACGAGCAGTACTTC. Translating it yields CASSERETRGYEQYF.

Points on this clonotype: At one boundary the junction diverges from the germline segment, which might be a read error. V usage is TRBV5-4 and J usage is TRBJ2-1; TRBD1 aligns across 7 bases. This CDR3 is built from 14 residues. Germline V CDR1 and CDR2: SGHNT, YYREEE (reference sequence). The CDR3 here is CASSSVTGINEQFF. As DNA, the CDR3 is TGTGCGAGCAGCTCCGTGACAGGGATCAATGAGCAGTTCTTC.

Details on this clonotype: Sequence at one end of the junction differs from germline and may be a read error. The genes are TRBV6-1 and TRBJ2-3; 7 positions agree with TRBD2. The CDR3 has 15 residues. CDR1 and CDR2 (germline): MNHNS, SASEGT. The chain's CDR3 is CASSVRGVFTDMQYF. The CDR3 DNA sequence: TGTGCCAGCAGTGTCCGGGGGGTCTTCACAGATATGCAGTATTTT.

To note about this clonotype: A read error may account for a junction end that differs from germline. The chain uses TRBV2 and TRBJ2-5, with D maybe TRBD1 (5 bases). CDR1 and CDR2 (germline): SNHLY, FYNNEI. The CDR3 has 17 residues. CDR3 DNA sequence: TGTGCCAACAGTGCCTCGTCGATCAAGGACACCCGTTTGACCCAGTACTTC. This translates into CANSASSIKDTRLTQYF.

This clonotype occurred a few times. A much larger clone lies one base from this, so it may be a read error. The gene calls are TRBV12-3 or TRBV12-4 and TRBJ2-1; TRBD1 or TRBD2 may be the D gene (5 bases each). V shed 2 bases and J shed 8 bases, with 16 bases lying between them. The CDR3 extends over 15 amino acids. CDR3 protein: CASSLMAPRGDEQFF. The CDR3 DNA follows: TGTGCCAGCAGTTTAATGGCCCCCAGAGGGGATGAGCAGTTCTTC.

About this clonotype: Its ends do not fully match the called genes, so a read error is possible. The rearrangement joins TRBV11-2 to TRBJ2-7, with unresolved D. CDR3 size: 14 residues. Germline V gives CDR1 SGHAT, CDR2 FQNNGV. The CDR3 DNA reads as TGTGACAACAGCTTAGTCTCAAACTCCTACGAACAGTACTTC. This gives the protein CDNSLVSNSYEQYF. Filled out from reference TRBV11-2 and TRBJ2-7, the complete variable domain reads EAGVAQSPRYKIIEKRQSVAFWCNPISGHATLYWYQQILGQGPKLLIQFQNNGVVDDSQLPKDRFSAERLKGVDSTLKIQPAKLEDSAVYLCDNSLVSNSYEQYFGPGTRLTVT.

This clonotype has just a few counts. No DNA is shown, since the ends of the CDR3 on it are uncertain; the CDR3 is the one TCRdb lists. The chain couples TRBV2 to TRBJ2-3. Ends included, the CDR3 has 15 residues. Germline-derived CDR1 and CDR2 are SNHLY and FYNNEI. CDR3 residues: CASILAGSSPDTQYF.

With respect to this clonotype: Compared with germline, one end of the junction differs, possibly owing to a read error. The chain recombines TRBV11-2 with TRBJ2-7; D not resolved. From germline, CDR1 is SGHAT and CDR2 FQNNGV. The CDR3 loop spans 12 amino acids. CDR3 coding DNA: TGTGCCAGCGGTTTAACCCAGGACGAGCAGTACTTT. Protein: CASGLTQDEQYF.

The CDR3 nucleotides read TGCGCCAGCAGCCAAGTGAGGACTGGGGCCATGGTCCTGACTTTC. It is translated as CASSQVRTGAMVLTF. The chain employs TRBV4-1 and TRBJ2-6; perhaps D is TRBD1 or TRBD2 (5 bases each). The CDR3 is 15 residues long. Per the germline V gene, CDR1 is MGHRA and CDR2 is YSYEKL. The V end was cut by 1 base, the J end by 13 bases, with 17 bases between.

On this clonotype: At one of its ends the junction is not consistent with the germline gene, which may arise from a read error. The chain couples TRBV11-2 to TRBJ1-1; possibly TRBD1 for D (5 bases). The CDR3 is 13 amino acids. Germline assignment: CDR1 SGHAT and CDR2 FQNNGV. CDR3 DNA: TGTTCCAGCAGCCGACAGTCCATCACTGAAGCTTTCTTT. It encodes CSSSRQSITEAFF.

This clonotype was seen just once. One end of the junction does not line up with germline, which may come from a read error. The rearrangement joins TRBV6-2 or TRBV6-3 to TRBJ2-1; the match to TRBD2 covers 8 bases. Germline V lookup: CDR1 MNHEY, CDR2 SVGEGT. The CDR3 sequence is 16 residues long. CDR3 sequence: CASSPHRGGSYNEQFF. The CDR3 region has the DNA TGTGCCAGCAGTCCACATCGGGGGGGCTCCTACAATGAGCAATTCTTC.

The chain has TRBV11-2 and TRBJ2-5; 7 positions agree with TRBD1. This CDR3 region has 15 residues. Germline V lookup: CDR1 SGHAT, CDR2 FQNNGV. The CDR3 reads CANTKFGQAQETQYF. CDR3 DNA: TGTGCTAACACCAAATTCGGACAGGCGCAAGAGACCCAGTACTTC.

Concerning this clonotype itself: A single base separates this from a much larger clone, so it may be a read error. The chain links TRBV4-1 to TRBJ2-1; 14 bases map to TRBD2. This CDR3 is 15 amino acids long. The germline V gene has CDR1 MGHRA and CDR2 YSYEKL. CDR3 nucleotides: TGCGCCAACAGCCCGACTAGCGGGGGGGCCTTAGAGCAGTTCTTC. Residues: CANSPTSGGALEQFF.

This clonotype has at least ten counts. A much larger clone differs by one base, so this may be a read error. The CDR3, as DNA: TGTGTCAGCAGCTTATCAAAGAATCAAAGGTACACCGGGGAGCTGTTTTTT. This gives the protein CVSSLSKNQRYTGELFF. The chain joins TRBV13 to TRBJ2-2; D is unclear. The CDR3 has 17 residues. In germline, CDR1 is PRHDT, CDR2 FYEKMQ (reference sequence).

A note on this clonotype: The junction does not match germline at one end; this may be a read error. The chain uses TRBV6-1 and TRBJ1-5; D remains ambiguous. The CDR3 spans 17 residues. Germline-derived CDR1 and CDR2 are MNHNS and SASEGT. CDR3 in DNA: TGTGCCAACAGTGAAAGGGAATGGACGTACAGCAATCAGCCCCAGCATTTT. This translates into CANSEREWTYSNQPQHF.